Listed here are 18 T cell receptor beta chains from one sample, sequenced in a study of shared clonotypes between healthy human individuals. Generated by immunoSEQ multiplex PCR, the TCRdb table keeps only in-frame clones and is missing some. The table has 1,500,000 or so clones, over 95% seen once. Sample: naive CD4+ T cells sorted from blood. The subset was: CD45RA+ positively selected. These receptors originate from a man between 25 and 39 years old in good health.

The rearrangement joins TRBV15 to TRBJ2-3, with D possibly matching TRBD2 (6 bases). The CDR3 consists of 15 residues. In germline, CDR1 is LNHNV, CDR2 YYDKDF (reference sequence). Between the trimmed V and J ends, which lost 6 bases and 3 bases, there was a span of 16 bases. This CDR3 reads CATRSGASETDTQYF. The CDR3 DNA sequence: TGTGCCACCAGGAGTGGGGCTAGCGAAACAGATACGCAGTATTTT.

The chain carries TRBV19 and TRBJ2-4; TRBD2 is a possible D gene (6 bases). V gave up 6 bases and J gave up 0 bases, with 9 bases separating them. Germline assignment: CDR1 LNHDA and CDR2 SQIVND (reference sequence). The CDR3 is 14 amino acids. The CDR3 reads CASSRGLAKNIQYF. The DNA of the CDR3 is TGTGCCAGTAGCCGGGGACTAGCCAAAAACATTCAGTACTTC.

The genes are TRBV11-2 and TRBJ2-3, with 14 positions matching TRBD2. Germline values: CDR1 SGHAT, CDR2 FQNNGV. J was trimmed by 4 bases and V by 6 bases; bases with no gene match: 3. The CDR3 is made up of 15 amino acids. The DNA of the CDR3 is TGTGCCAGCAGGGGGGGACTAGCGGGAGCAGATACGCAGTATTTT. It codes for CASRGGLAGADTQYF.

The V call is TRBV29-1, the J call TRBJ2-7, with a tentative D call TRBD2 (6 bases). Germline loops: CDR1 SQVTM, CDR2 ANQGSEA. V shed 5 bases and J shed 4 bases, with 15 bases lying between them. The CDR3 contains 13 residues. CDR3 nucleotides: TGCAGCGTTCGAGTCGGGAGAGGGTACGAGCAGTACTTC. Encoded protein: CSVRVGRGYEQYF.

The rearrangement uses TRBV2 and TRBJ2-1, with unresolved D. The CDR3 spans 16 residues. From germline, CDR1 is SNHLY and CDR2 FYNNEI. With 6 bases removed from V and 0 bases from J, the gap between germline ends came to 15 bases. The CDR3 sequence: CASSRRLVSSYNEQFF. CDR3 in DNA: TGTGCCAGCAGCCGTCGACTGGTTAGCTCCTACAATGAGCAGTTCTTC. Variable domain in full (rest from reference TRBV2 and TRBJ2-1): EPEVTQTPSHQVTQMGQEVILRCVPISNHLYFYWYRQILGQKVEFLVSFYNNEISEKSEIFDDQFSVERPDGSNFTLKIRSTKLEDSAMYFCASSRRLVSSYNEQFFGPGTRLTVL.

V usage is TRBV23-1 and J usage is TRBJ1-2; a possible D gene is TRBD1 (5 bases). TRBV23-1 has ORF status, its function being uncertain. The CDR3 extends over 15 amino acids. V was trimmed by 3 bases and J by 3 bases, leaving 14 bases between them. The CDR3 here is CASSHKPTGDYGYTF. CDR3 nucleotide sequence: TGCGCCAGCAGTCACAAACCCACGGGGGACTATGGCTACACCTTC.

With regard to this clone: Additional DNA sequences in this sample encode the identical CDR3. The chain joins TRBV5-1 to TRBJ2-5; D is uncertain. Germline CDR1 SGHRS, CDR2 YFSETQ. V was pared by 0 bases and J by 5 bases, with 8 bases between. The CDR3 consists of 13 residues. Written as DNA, the CDR3 is TGCGCCAGCAGCTTGGAGGGTGGGGAGACCCAGTACTTC. It encodes CASSLEGGETQYF.

This chain joins TRBV7-2 and TRBJ2-2; 9 bases match TRBD2. The CDR3 extends over 16 amino acids. In germline, CDR1 is SGHTA, CDR2 FQGNSA. Trimming cost V 5 bases and J 4 bases; bases outside gene matches: 8. The DNA of the CDR3 is TGTGCCAGCAGCCCATCTAGCGGGAAGCTCACCGGGGAGCTGTTTTTT. It yields the protein CASSPSSGKLTGELFF.

The chain has TRBV18 and TRBJ1-1; weak D call: TRBD1 (5 bases). Trimming cost V 6 bases and J 0 bases, with 17 bases left between them. The germline V gene encodes CDR1 KGHSH and CDR2 LQKENI. CDR3 size: 16 residues. The CDR3 region has the DNA TGTGCCAGCTCCCCAACAGGTCAACCCATGAACACTGAAGCTTTCTTT. Translated: CASSPTGQPMNTEAFF.

Note on this clone: One junction end does not reproduce the germline sequence, and a read error may be involved. The chain is built from TRBV6-1 and TRBJ2-7; D is unresolved. This CDR3 is built from 14 residues. Germline V gene data show CDR1 as MNHNS and CDR2 as SASEGT. CDR3 loop: CASTSGTTAMIVRF. For the CDR3, the DNA is TGTGCCAGCACCTCTGGCACCACCGCTATGATTGTAAGGTTC.

On this clone: This specimen includes other DNA sequences encoding the same CDR3. CDR3 DNA sequence: TGTGCCAGCAGCTTGGACAGGAACACTGAAGCTTTCTTT. Amino acid sequence: CASSLDRNTEAFF. The chain uses TRBV11-2 and TRBJ1-1; D is possibly TRBD1 (6 bases). V was cut by 3 bases and J by 1 base, with 6 bases left in between. Germline V gene sequence: CDR1 SGHAT, CDR2 FQNNGV. The CDR3 spans 13 residues.

The chain employs TRBV19 and TRBJ2-2, with D possibly TRBD2 on 7 matching bases. CDR3 length: 15 amino acids. Between the trimmed V and J ends, which lost 5 bases and 7 bases, there was a span of 17 bases. Per the germline V gene, CDR1 is LNHDA and CDR2 is SQIVND (reference sequence). In DNA form, the CDR3 reads TGTGCCAGTAGTTTGGTGGGAGGGGGAATCGGGGAGCTGTTTTTT. This encodes CASSLVGGGIGELFF.

This rearrangement joins TRBV28 to TRBJ1-5; TRBD1 might be the D (5 bases). V was clipped by 11 bases and J by 1 base, with 15 bases between them. Germline CDR1 and CDR2: MDHEN and SYDVKM. This CDR3 spans 14 amino acids. Written as DNA, the CDR3 is TGTGCCGGCTCCGGGACGGAGAGCAATCAGCCCCAGCATTTT. Its translation is CAGSGTESNQPQHF. The whole variable domain, filled in from reference TRBV28 and TRBJ1-5, reads DVKVTQSSRYLVKRTGEKVFLECVQDMDHENMFWYRQDPGLGLRLIYFSYDVKMKEKGDIPEGYSVSREKKERFSLILESASTNQTSMYLCAGSGTESNQPQHFGDGTRLSIL.

This clone was observed once. Other DNA sequences within the sample encode an identical CDR3. This rearrangement joins TRBV18 to TRBJ2-5; TRBD2 matches 8 bases. V dropped 3 bases and J dropped 2; count of bases not matched to a gene: 2. CDR3 length: 14 amino acids. Germline CDR1 KGHSH, CDR2 LQKENI. CDR3 DNA: TGTGCCAGCTCACCCATAGCGGGGCAAGAGACCCAGTACTTC. This translates into CASSPIAGQETQYF.

The rearrangement joins TRBV6-5 to TRBJ2-5, with D unresolved. Germline loops: CDR1 MNHEY, CDR2 SVGAGI. The V end lost 2 bases, the J end lost 5 bases, and 12 bases lay between the germline ends. This CDR3 has 14 amino acids. Written as DNA, the CDR3 is TGTGCCAGCAGTTACACCATTAGTCGGGAGACCCAGTACTTC. The encoded protein is CASSYTISRETQYF.

Of note for this clone: This same CDR3 is encoded by further DNA sequences in the sample. The gene calls are TRBV5-1 and TRBJ1-4; possible D gene TRBD1, 6 bases. This CDR3 region has 15 residues. Germline V gene sequence: CDR1 SGHRS, CDR2 YFSETQ. Trimming stripped 0 bases from V and 2 bases from J, with 8 bases between. In DNA form, the CDR3 reads TGCGCCAGCAGCTTGGGGACAGCTACTAATGAAAAACTGTTTTTT. Protein sequence: CASSLGTATNEKLFF.

This sequence joins TRBV7-9 and TRBJ2-7; 11 bases line up with TRBD2. With 3 bases clipped from V and 2 bases from J, the junction kept 9 bases outside the gene matches. Germline V lookup: CDR1 SEHNR, CDR2 FQNEAQ (reference sequence). There are 17 residues in the CDR3. In nucleotides, the CDR3 is TGTGCCAGCAGCTTGGGACTAGCGGCCGACCGGGCCTACGAGCAGTACTTC. This gives the protein CASSLGLAADRAYEQYF.

About this clone: The same CDR3 is also encoded by other DNA sequences in this sample. The chain combines TRBV9 with TRBJ2-7; D gene ambiguous. This CDR3 is 14 amino acids long. The germline V gene has CDR1 SGDLS and CDR2 YYNGEE. With 0 bases removed from V and 0 bases from J, the gap between germline ends came to 7 bases. The CDR3 DNA reads as TGTGCCAGCAGCGTAGGTCCGAGCTCCTACGAGCAGTACTTC. Translating gives CASSVGPSSYEQYF.